What follows is one T cell receptor (beta chain) and its context. This sample is part of a study of prognosis after radiotherapy for stage I lung cancer. Germline V gene data show CDR1 as SGHVS and CDR2 as FNYEAQ. V was clipped by 3 bases and J by 7 bases, with 6 bases between them. The CDR3 runs 11 residues. Multiplex PCR, run in two rounds, amplified TCR beta CDR3 from genomic DNA. Gene-specific primers for each TRBV and TRBJ gene drove first-round PCR. TCRdb reprocessed the multiplex PCR reads with MiXCR, giving one entry per CDR3 protein. Found here are some 10,000 distinct CDR3 sequences, approximately 40% of them singletons; the top ten hold roughly 50%.

The sequenced sample was PBMCs, obtained before or after stereotactic body radiation therapy (not recorded which). The V call is TRBV7-6, the J call TRBJ2-5; no definite D call. The clonotype comes from a donor aged 50 or older with non-small cell lung cancer. CDR3 nucleotides: TGTGCCAGCAGCTTTATGGGGACCCAGTACTTC. As protein: CASSFMGTQYF.